Listed here are 11 T cell receptor beta chains from one sample, sequenced in a study of CD8 T cells in Susac syndrome. The RNA input was about 0.5 to 1 ug, and it was reverse transcribed with random hexamers. One entry per CDR3 protein, called by TCRdb with MiXCR from the immunoSEQ multiplex PCR reads. The repertoire has about 83,000 distinct CDR3 sequences, about 95% of them found once; the top ten carry 0.45% to 0.5%. The specimen sequenced was CD8+ T cells from PBMCs. Source of these receptors: a human donor with Susac syndrome.

This sequence joins TRBV20-1 and TRBJ2-1, with D possibly matching TRBD2 (6 bases). V dropped 0 bases and J dropped 7 bases, with 16 bases sitting between them. Germline assignment: CDR1 DFQATT and CDR2 SNEGSKA (reference sequence). The CDR3 extends over 15 amino acids. The CDR3 sequence is CSARDPGTPFNEQFF. The DNA of the CDR3 is TGCAGTGCTAGAGATCCCGGGACTCCCTTTAATGAGCAGTTCTTC.

This clonotype was seen a handful of times. The chain uses TRBV7-2 and TRBJ2-7; D remains unclear. Germline CDR1 SGHTA, CDR2 FQGNSA. The CDR3 runs 14 residues. Trimming shortened V by 1 base and J by 4 bases, and 11 bases separated the two germline ends. The CDR3 protein is CASSLGSSSYEQYF. CDR3 sequence (DNA): TGTGCCAGCAGCTTAGGGAGCTCTTCGTACGAGCAGTACTTC.

The chain recombines TRBV29-1 with TRBJ2-1; 8 nucleotides match TRBD1. Germline V CDR1 and CDR2: SQVTM, ANQGSEA. Trimming took 2 bases from V and 6 from J; bases not matched to a gene: 6. The CDR3 loop spans 14 amino acids. The CDR3 region has the DNA TGCAGCGTTGAAATTTACGGACAGGGCAATGAGCAGTTCTTC. This gives the protein CSVEIYGQGNEQFF.

The chain recombines TRBV4-1 with TRBJ1-1, with TRBD1 as a possible D gene (5 bases). Germline V CDR1 and CDR2: MGHRA, YSYEKL. This CDR3 contains 15 residues. Trimming took off 1 base at V and 1 base at J, with 10 bases between the two ends. This chain's CDR3 is CASSQARQGNTEAFF. In nucleotides, the CDR3 is TGCGCCAGCAGCCAAGCCCGCCAGGGGAACACTGAAGCTTTCTTT.

The CDR3 DNA reads as TGTGCCAGCAGTTTAGGCAGGGACAATGAGCAGTTCTTC. It translates to CASSLGRDNEQFF. This chain connects TRBV12-3 or TRBV12-4 to TRBJ2-1, with D possibly TRBD1 on 5 matching bases. Trimming removed 1 base at V and 5 bases at J, with 6 bases between. The CDR3 has 13 amino acids.

J is TRBJ2-2 and V is TRBV24-1, with 9 nucleotides matching TRBD1. V trimming: 3 bases; J trimming: 6 bases; junction bases outside the gene matches: 4. CDR1 is KGHDR and CDR2 is SFDVKD in the germline V gene. This CDR3 has 15 residues. The chain's CDR3 is CATSDPWTGAGELFF. The CDR3 DNA follows: TGTGCCACCAGTGATCCTTGGACAGGGGCCGGGGAGCTGTTTTTT.

This chain links TRBV14 with TRBJ2-1; perhaps TRBD2 as D (5 bases). With 3 bases removed from V and 10 bases from J, the gap between germline ends came to 10 bases. The CDR3 consists of 12 residues. Germline V gene data show CDR1 as SGHDN and CDR2 as FVKESK. The CDR3 DNA sequence: TGTGCCAGCAGCCATCCGAGAGGGGAGCAGTTCTTC. It yields the protein CASSHPRGEQFF.

This chain connects TRBV28 to TRBJ2-7; D not certain. In germline, CDR1 is MDHEN, CDR2 SYDVKM. V was cut by 9 bases and J by 2 bases, with 14 bases left in between. The CDR3 is 13 residues long. CDR3 DNA: TGTGCCAGTAGATCCCTACTTACCTACGAGCAGTACTTC. Its translation: CASRSLLTYEQYF.

The CDR3 is CASSQDYDAYTF. CDR3 nucleotide sequence: TGTGCCAGCAGCCAAGATTACGACGCCTACACCTTC. The genes are TRBV3-1 and TRBJ1-2; D ambiguous. V was clipped by 0 bases and J by 10 bases, with 9 bases between them. Germline values: CDR1 LGHDT, CDR2 YNNKEL (reference sequence). The CDR3 is made up of 12 amino acids. Complete variable domain (other parts from reference TRBV3-1 and TRBJ1-2): DTAVSQTPKYLVTQMGNDKSIKCEQNLGHDTMYWYKQDSKKFLKIMFSYNNKELIINETVPNRFSPKSPDKAHLNLHINSLELGDSAVYFCASSQDYDAYTFGSGTRLTVV.

This rearrangement joins TRBV12-5 to TRBJ2-5; no firm D call. Germline V CDR1 and CDR2: LGHNT, FRNRAP. With 6 bases removed from V and 5 bases from J, the gap between germline ends came to 10 bases. CDR3 size: 12 residues. The CDR3: CASGTPLETQYF. The CDR3 nucleotides read TGTGCTAGTGGAACCCCTTTGGAGACCCAGTACTTC.

The rearrangement joins TRBV28 to TRBJ2-7; 9 nucleotides agree with TRBD1. This CDR3 region has 15 residues. Losses at the gene ends were 3 bases for V and 3 bases for J; bases not matched to a gene: 6. CDR1 is MDHEN and CDR2 is SYDVKM in the germline V gene. In DNA form, the CDR3 reads TGTGCCAGCAGTTTGGGGACAGGGCTGGACTACGAGCAGTACTTC. It translates to CASSLGTGLDYEQYF.